These T cell receptor beta chains were read from a single sample in a study of blood T cell repertoires in COVID-19. Generated by immunoSEQ multiplex PCR, the TCRdb table keeps only in-frame clones and is missing some. The sample lists some 89,000 clones, roughly nine tenths occurring once. The sequenced sample was peripheral blood. These TCRs come from a man in his fifties or sixties with acute or convalescent COVID-19. Each CDR3 is given with its conserved first and last residue. The order of the fields is V gene, D gene, clone size, J gene, CDR3 protein, CDR3 DNA. A D gene is named only where the DNA matches it firmly. Clone sizes are given selectively: once, few, many, or a class where the clone is expanded.

>TRBV6-2/TRBV6-3|-|-|TRBJ1-1
CASSYSRVSGYTEAFF
TGTGCCAGCAGTTACTCGAGAGTGTCAGGGTACACTGAAGCTTTCTTT
>TRBV24-1|-|once|TRBJ2-2
CATSDARLGNTGELFF
TGTGCCACCAGTGATGCCCGGCTAGGGAACACCGGGGAGCTGTTTTTT
>TRBV6-5|TRBD1|-|TRBJ1-1
CASSPRTGFTEAFF
TGTGCCAGCAGTCCTCGGACAGGGTTCACTGAAGCTTTCTTT
>TRBV11-2|TRBD2|-|TRBJ2-1
CASSTRTSGVNEQFF
TGTGCCAGCAGCACTAGGACTAGCGGGGTCAATGAGCAGTTCTTC
>TRBV5-1|-|-|TRBJ2-5
CASSLAGTTQETQYF
TGCGCCAGCAGCTTGGCCGGGACAACCCAAGAGACCCAGTACTTC
>TRBV5-6|TRBD1|-|TRBJ1-6
CASSLGTGDNSPLHF
TGTGCCAGCAGCTTGGGGACAGGGGATAATTCACCCCTCCACTTT
>TRBV27|TRBD1|once|TRBJ2-7
CASSVDRGLREQYF
TGTGCCAGCAGTGTTGACAGGGGGCTACGGGAGCAGTACTTC
>TRBV11-2|-|-|TRBJ2-1
CASRRVGGEDYNEQFF
TGTGCCAGCAGAAGAGTGGGGGGAGAGGATTACAATGAGCAGTTCTTC
>TRBV5-4|TRBD1|-|TRBJ1-1
CASRTGTGRDTEAFF
TGTGCCAGCAGAACCGGGACAGGACGAGACACTGAAGCTTTCTTT
>TRBV4-1|-|-|TRBJ1-2
CASSPPVRGVYGYTF
TGCGCCAGCAGCCCCCCGGTACGGGGAGTCTATGGCTACACCTTC
>TRBV4-3|TRBD1|-|TRBJ2-2
CASSQDLLQGFVGELFF
TGCGCCAGCAGCCAAGATTTATTACAGGGGTTTGTCGGGGAGCTGTTTTTT
>TRBV21-1|-|-|TRBJ2-5
CASSTPSGATQETQYF
TGTGCCAGCAGCACGCCTAGCGGGGCCACACAAGAGACCCAGTACTTC
>TRBV7-2|TRBD1|-|TRBJ1-2
CASRRTGDYGYTF
TGTGCCAGCAGGCGGACAGGGGACTATGGCTACACCTTC
>TRBV6-2/TRBV6-3|-|-|TRBJ1-5
CASSYRGHQPQHF
TGTGCCAGCAGTTACAGAGGTCATCAGCCCCAGCATTTT
>TRBV15|-|-|TRBJ2-7
CATSREGVAPAYEQYF
TGTGCCACCAGCAGAGAGGGAGTAGCGCCGGCCTACGAGCAGTACTTC
>TRBV2|TRBD2|-|TRBJ2-5
CASGTSGNQETQYF
TGTGCCAGCGGGACTAGCGGGAACCAAGAGACCCAGTACTTC
>TRBV28|TRBD2|once|TRBJ2-5
CASTDSGRARETQYF
TGTGCCAGCACAGATAGCGGGAGGGCCCGGGAGACCCAGTACTTC
>TRBV4-2|TRBD1|-|TRBJ2-1
CASSKGTGGYNEQFF
TGTGCCAGCAGCAAGGGTACAGGGGGGTACAATGAGCAGTTCTTC
>TRBV18|-|-|TRBJ1-1
CASSSGQNTEAFF
TGTGCCAGCTCATCCGGACAGAACACTGAAGCTTTCTTT
>TRBV3-1/TRBV3-2|TRBD1|-|TRBJ2-7
CASSPWTGPYEQYF
TGTGCCAGCAGCCCATGGACAGGGCCCTACGAGCAGTACTTC
>TRBV7-8|-|-|TRBJ2-1
CASSWVRVGGNEQFF
TGTGCCAGCAGCTGGGTTAGAGTGGGGGGTAATGAGCAGTTCTTC
>TRBV6-1|-|-|TRBJ2-2
CASSEAGVRGSGELFF
TGTGCCAGCAGTGAAGCAGGTGTGCGGGGCAGCGGGGAGCTGTTTTTT
>TRBV7-9|-|-|TRBJ2-1
CASSFRSEQFF
TGTGCCAGCAGCTTCAGAAGTGAGCAGTTCTTC
>TRBV7-9|-|-|TRBJ1-4
CASSLGLFEKLFF
TGTGCCAGCAGCTTGGGACTATTTGAAAAACTGTTTTTT
>TRBV19|-|-|TRBJ1-3
CASSMRGRGNTIYF
TGTGCCAGTAGTATGCGGGGCCGCGGAAACACCATATATTTT
>TRBV7-8|TRBD2|-|TRBJ2-2
CASSLVGGGTGELFF
TGTGCCAGCAGCTTAGTGGGGGGGGGCACCGGGGAGCTGTTTTTT
>TRBV28|TRBD1|-|TRBJ2-2
CASSYPDRAGELFF
TGTGCCAGCAGTTATCCAGACAGGGCCGGGGAGCTGTTTTTT
>TRBV24-1|-|once|TRBJ2-1
CATSDLWAGATNEQFF
TGTGCCACCAGTGATTTGTGGGCGGGGGCCACCAATGAGCAGTTCTTC
>TRBV7-7|-|-|TRBJ2-5
CASSLGGRETQYF
TGTGCCAGCAGCTTAGGAGGGAGGGAGACCCAGTACTTC
>TRBV4-3|-|-|TRBJ2-1
CASSQGTNPGNEQFF
TGCGCCAGCAGCCAAGGGACTAATCCCGGCAATGAGCAGTTCTTC
>TRBV4-1|TRBD1|-|TRBJ1-2
CASSQEGSGTGGFNYGYTF
TGCGCCAGCAGCCAAGAAGGGTCCGGGACAGGGGGTTTTAACTATGGCTACACCTTC
>TRBV6-5|-|-|TRBJ2-1
CASSYGGYEQFF
TGTGCCAGCAGTTATGGAGGTTATGAGCAGTTCTTC
>TRBV30|TRBD1|-|TRBJ1-5
CAWTSGQGQPQHF
TGTGCCTGGACAAGCGGACAGGGTCAGCCCCAGCATTTT
>TRBV28|TRBD1|once|TRBJ1-5
CASSNDREYQPQHF
TGTGCCAGCAGCAACGACAGGGAGTATCAGCCCCAGCATTTT
>TRBV5-1|-|-|TRBJ2-5
CASSKNTGSQETQYF
TGCGCCAGCAGCAAAAACACAGGGTCCCAAGAGACCCAGTACTTC
>TRBV5-1|TRBD1|-|TRBJ1-1
CASSPAGGGTEAFF
TGCGCCAGCAGCCCCGCAGGGGGCGGCACTGAAGCTTTCTTT
>TRBV5-5|-|-|TRBJ2-5
CASSVFVGGQYQETQYF
TGTGCCAGCAGCGTATTTGTGGGGGGACAGTACCAAGAGACCCAGTACTTC
>TRBV3-1/TRBV3-2|-|once|TRBJ2-3
CASSLQRGDTQYF
TGTGCCAGCAGCCTCCAAAGGGGGGATACGCAGTATTTT
>TRBV7-3|TRBD1|-|TRBJ1-6
CASSFDRASNSPLHF
TGTGCCAGCAGCTTTGACAGGGCCTCTAATTCACCCCTCCACTTT
>TRBV11-2|TRBD1|-|TRBJ2-1
CASSLAGSWGQGWNEQFF
TGTGCCAGCAGCTTAGCCGGGAGTTGGGGACAGGGCTGGAATGAGCAGTTCTTC
>TRBV5-6|-|-|TRBJ1-2
CASSFRGYGYTF
TGTGCCAGCAGCTTCAGGGGCTATGGCTACACCTTC
>TRBV28|-|once|TRBJ2-7
CASSSNGTPGEQYF
TGTGCCAGCAGTTCGAATGGGACTCCCGGGGAGCAGTACTTC
>TRBV2|-|-|TRBJ1-5
CASSRRREPQHF
TGTGCCAGCAGTCGACGGAGGGAGCCCCAGCATTTT
>TRBV30|-|-|TRBJ2-2
CACLVLDRRDTGELFF
TGTGCCTGCCTTGTCTTGGACAGGAGGGACACCGGGGAGCTGTTTTTT
>TRBV5-6|-|-|TRBJ2-3
CASSLDSADTQYF
TGTGCCAGCAGCTTAGACAGCGCAGATACGCAGTATTTT
>TRBV21-1|-|-|TRBJ1-2
CASSATGTGYGYTF
TGTGCCAGCAGCGCGACAGGGACCGGCTATGGCTACACCTTC
>TRBV9|-|-|TRBJ2-3
CASSPRADTQYF
TGTGCCAGCAGCCCCCGGGCAGATACGCAGTATTTT
>TRBV6-5|-|-|TRBJ2-3
CASTPPWGGTDTQYF
TGTGCCAGCACCCCCCCTTGGGGGGGCACAGATACGCAGTATTTT
>TRBV11-2|-|-|TRBJ1-1
CASSLDRGKTEAFF
TGTGCCAGCAGCTTAGACAGGGGAAAAACTGAAGCTTTCTTT
>TRBV3-1/TRBV3-2|-|-|TRBJ1-1
CASSQEKGFNTEAFF
TGTGCCAGCAGCCAAGAAAAGGGGTTCAACACTGAAGCTTTCTTT